This T cell receptor beta chain was observed in a study of beta chain features in type 1 diabetes (dated by TCRdb to between 2017 and 2018). In terms of the full investigation: Mean age, gender distribution, total cell number and subset yield were not different between patients and healthy donors. Across all samples, roughly 110,000,000 sorted cells were examined, and cell number per subset correlated strongly with RNA yield. The study compared TCRB repertoires of sorted circulating CD4+ T cell subsets between recently diagnosed type 1 diabetes patients and matched healthy donors. Regulatory and stem cell-like memory subsets were isolated from only 8 patients and roughly eight healthy donors, whereas naive and central memory subsets came from all 30 or so donors. General findings and caveats noted by the study authors: PCR might favor shorter templates, but patient and control samples were amplified and corrected together, so any skew would affect both groups equally. Because cDNA was sequenced instead of genomic DNA, activated cells with high expression could be over-represented, although the groups did not differ in activation or CD3 levels. A moderate but significant shortening of TCRB CDR3 length was observed in type 1 diabetes patients in all four CD4+ subsets. At VDJ recombination sites, type 1 diabetes patients had fewer insertions and more deleted nucleotides, which implies abnormalities in thymic rearrangement. Naive, central memory and regulatory TCRB repertoires appeared to be more alike among patients than among healthy donors. Because small numbers of individuals were included in the HLA sub-analyses, any influence of HLA type on TCRB rearrangement was left unresolved.

The High Capacity cDNA Reverse Transcription Kit was used to reverse transcribe all of the isolated RNA, meaning that expressed TCRB transcripts were what got sequenced. Deep immunoSEQ sequencing was applied to naive, central memory and regulatory T cell samples, giving an average of roughly 3.6 million total reads per sample. Sorted cells were lysed in RLT buffer, and RNA was extracted using DNase-treated RNeasy Micro or Mini kits according to cell number. To prevent cross-contamination, every cell subset was processed on its own, while patient and healthy donor samples were processed together. The immunoSEQ multiplex PCR was used to amplify TCRB sequences from cDNA, generating 87-bp fragments that spanned the CDR3 region. Sequencing of the amplicons was performed on the Illumina HiSeq platform. The source study handled its data this way. PCR bias was computationally corrected using synthetic template baselines, reads within Hamming distance 2 were collapsed, and singletons that could not be merged were discarded. By aligning reads against IMGT, V, D and J genes, CDR3 length, and insertions or deletions at six rearrangement sites were assigned. Within each subset, clonotype counts were normalized to sorted cell number, and only after that were true diversity and Gini coefficients computed with the tcR R package. The overlap coefficient, calculated on TCRB nucleotide sequences, was used to measure repertoire sharing. Out-of-frame TCRB sequences from naive cells were analyzed as a proxy for the pre-selection repertoire. TCRdb took this table from immuneACCESS and kept in-frame rearrangements with V and J called. Such tables lack part of the clones; where checked against another copy, unresolved V genes explain under half of the gap, and the rest is unexplained. The DNA was the basis for D and trimming; V, J and clone size are from that table. The sample contains around 300,000 clones, 9.5% to 11% of them found a single time. 0.015% of the sample is in the top ten clones.

There are 15 amino acids in the CDR3, from cysteine to phenylalanine inclusive. The only DNA kept is the CDR3, 45 bases in frame from the first base. Trimming accounts for 1 base at V and 2 bases at J, while the number of junction bases matched to no gene is 3. The germline V gene provides CDR1 MGHRA and CDR2 YSYEKL. This clone was detected a few times. It has no known antigen specificity. There are no base qualities to consult, and no much larger clone falls within one base. From each donor, a single peripheral blood sample of approximately 110 mL on average was drawn into heparinised tubes. Using a panel that included CD45RO, CCR7, CD25, CD127, CD95 and CD27, naive, central memory, regulatory and stem cell-like memory CD4+ T cells were sorted on a BD FACSAria II. Every sorted population had a purity above 95%. PBMCs were separated immediately by Lymphoprep density gradient centrifugation and were stained directly, without being cultured. So that batch effects would be minimized, each experiment stained and sorted samples in pairs, pairing one healthy donor with one patient.

The TCR was taken from a woman aged 25 to 39 in good health. The specimen sequenced was naive CD4+ T cells from blood. The cell subset or site label, read with the paper, signifies: true naive CD4+ T cells. The chain uses TRBV4-1 and TRBJ2-3, and 7 junctional nucleotides match TRBD2. The nucleotide sequence is TGCGCCAGCAGCCAAGCGGGAGGAAACACAGATACGCAGTATTTT. It translates as CASSQAGGNTDTQYF.